Sequencing of this T cell receptor beta chain was carried out in a study of identical twins. TCRdb redid the calling of the 5' RACE reads with MiXCR, one entry per CDR3 protein. The data contain approximately 230,000 distinct CDR3 sequences, over 5% of them singletons. The V gene lost 4 bases and the J gene lost 2 bases, with 7 bases spanning the gap. The CDR3 loop spans 13 amino acids. Per the germline V gene, CDR1 is SSHAT and CDR2 is FNYEAQ (reference sequence). These data are also associated with another study on T cells expressing NK-cell markers. That report adds: The sorts in several experiments were restricted to alpha-beta TCR T cells by an anti-gamma-delta TCR antibody.

The V gene is TRBV7-7, the J gene TRBJ2-3; no clear D gene. The sequencing sample was made of CD8+ T cells sorted from blood. The sequence came from a woman aged 18-29 years in good health. The CDR3 bases are TGTGCCAGCAGCTCTACCCTCACAGATACGCAGTATTTT. Amino acids: CASSSTLTDTQYF. The variable domain in full, with the rest retrieved from reference TRBV7-7 and TRBJ2-3, is GAGVSQSPRYKVTKRGQDVTLRCDPISSHATLYWYQQALGQGPEFLTYFNYEAQPDKSGLPSDRFSAERPEGSISTLTIQRTEQRDSAMYRCASSSTLTDTQYFGPGTRLTVL.